This T cell receptor beta chain was recovered during a study of tumor-infiltrating lymphocytes in primary liver carcinoma. As for the study in general: Those enrolled were patients of both sexes, who were aged 30 to 69 years.

The CDR3 runs 14 residues. Germline lookup yields CDR1 SGHVS and CDR2 FQNEAQ. Total RNA amounting to roughly 0.5 ug was the source from which TCR beta cDNA was made with a constant-region primer. Library construction for TCR beta comprised three nested multiplex PCR rounds performed with slightly modified ARM-PCR. The first two PCR rounds, around 11 cycles each, used TRBV1-TRBV30 forward primers and a C-beta reverse primer. Each CDR3 protein is one row after TCRdb ran MiXCR on the multiplex PCR reads. The sample holds fewer than 350,000 distinct CDR3 sequences; roughly two thirds are singletons and the top ten take about 8.4%. Blood RNA was derived from unsorted whole blood, and germline DNA was extracted too. On this clonotype itself: This clone may be a read error of a much larger clone one base away.

This chain uses TRBV7-8 with TRBJ2-7; D unclear. The material sequenced was peripheral blood. The source is a middle-aged man with primary liver carcinoma and hepatitis B virus infection. The CDR3 DNA sequence: TGTGCCAGCAGCTTCGGCCCTTCGTCCTACGATCAGTACTTC. Protein sequence: CASSFGPSSYDQYF.